This TCR beta chain is drawn from a study of monozygotic twins with inflammatory bowel disease. From the 5' RACE reads, TCRdb lists one entry per CDR3 protein and no DNA. The sample totals approximately 160,000 distinct CDR3 sequences; its top ten clones hold just under 7.5%. As concerns this clonotype: The antigen is not known.

General observations from the study: For repertoire similarity, concordant twins did not differ from discordant twins, possibly because power was limited.

Germline V gene lookup returns CDR1 SGHRS and CDR2 YFSETQ. CDR3 length: 16 amino acids. Blood samples measuring roughly 2.3 ml were taken per donor. Whole blood, unsorted for T cells, was the source of total RNA. The TCR comes from a human donor with ulcerative colitis or Crohn's disease, or a healthy co-twin of an affected twin (not recorded which). Sequencing input: blood. The V call is TRBV5-1, the J call TRBJ2-7; TCRdb's D call, TRBD1, is unchecked because there is no DNA. CDR3 sequence: CASSLSPAGASYEQYF.